The TCR beta chain described here comes from a study of cytomegalovirus exposure and HLA in healthy donors. Study outcomes and limitations: The authors confirmed in vitro that a few CMV-associated chains were specific for CMV antigens. Cytomegalovirus-associated status was assigned to about 150 TCR beta chains. Reportedly, cytomegalovirus status was diagnosed with high sensitivity and specificity.

In germline, CDR1 is LNHDA, CDR2 SQIVND (reference sequence). There are 12 residues in the CDR3. V gave up 3 bases and J gave up 5 bases, with 7 bases separating them. The donors belonged to the roughly 110-subject validation cohort, separate from the roughly 650-subject first cohort. Sequencing used immunoSEQ multiplex PCR; TCRdb keeps in-frame clones, though not all of them. The table includes roughly 100,000 clones, 86% detected once. Points on this clone: Its antigen is not identified.

Sequencing was carried out using PBMCs. This chain links TRBV19 with TRBJ1-2; D gene ambiguous. This sequence originates from a woman aged 18-29 years in good health and CMV-seropositive. The CDR3 region is CASSMSRYGYTF. CDR3 coding DNA: TGTGCCAGTAGTATGTCCAGGTATGGCTACACCTTC.